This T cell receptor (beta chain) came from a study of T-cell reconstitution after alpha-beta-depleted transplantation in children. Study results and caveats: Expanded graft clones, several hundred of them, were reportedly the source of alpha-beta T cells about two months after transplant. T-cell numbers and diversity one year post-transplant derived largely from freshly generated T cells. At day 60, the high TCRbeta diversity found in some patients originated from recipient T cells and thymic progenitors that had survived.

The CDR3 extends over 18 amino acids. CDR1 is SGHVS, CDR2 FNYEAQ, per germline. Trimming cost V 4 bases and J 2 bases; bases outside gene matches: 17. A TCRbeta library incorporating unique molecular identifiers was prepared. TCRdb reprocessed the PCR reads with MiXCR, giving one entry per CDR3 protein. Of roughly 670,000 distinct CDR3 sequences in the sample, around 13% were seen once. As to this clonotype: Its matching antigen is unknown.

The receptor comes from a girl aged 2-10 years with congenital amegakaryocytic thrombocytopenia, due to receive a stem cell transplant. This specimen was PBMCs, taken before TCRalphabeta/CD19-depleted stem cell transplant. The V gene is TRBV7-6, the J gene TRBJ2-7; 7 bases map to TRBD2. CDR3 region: CASSSVGGAAGFTYEQYF. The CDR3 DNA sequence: TGTGCCAGCAGCTCCGTGGGGGGAGCAGCGGGATTTACCTACGAGCAGTACTTC.